These 8 T cell receptor beta chains were sequenced from one sample in a study of blood T cell repertoires in COVID-19. Sequenced by immunoSEQ multiplex PCR; TCRdb stores in-frame clones only, minus some. The repertoire holds 200,000 to 250,000 clones, with about 90% as singletons. The sample was peripheral blood. These receptors originate from a man aged 30-40 years with COVID-19, enrolled during active disease.

The chain couples TRBV3-1 (or the pseudogene TRBV3-2) to TRBJ1-1, with 8 bases that match TRBD1. CDR3 length equals 13 residues. Germline V gives CDR1 LGHDT, CDR2 YNNKEL (reference sequence). V trimming: 1 base; J trimming: 9 bases; junction bases outside the gene matches: 4. DNA for the CDR3: TGTGCCAGCAGCCAAGTTGGACAGGGTCAAGCTTTCTTT. It yields the protein CASSQVGQGQAFF.

About this clone: Other DNA sequences in the same sample also yield this CDR3. The rearrangement joins TRBV5-6 to TRBJ2-7, with 8 bases identical to TRBD1. The CDR3 is 14 amino acids. Germline-derived CDR1 and CDR2 are SGHDT and YYEEEE. J lost 4 bases, V lost 3 bases, and 6 bases had no gene match. In DNA, the CDR3 is TGTGCCAGCAGCTCCGGGACAGGTCGATACGAGCAGTACTTC. Translation gives CASSSGTGRYEQYF.

V is TRBV7-2 and J is TRBJ2-1; 12 bases are a match to TRBD2. The CDR3 covers 19 residues. Germline CDR1 reads SGHTA; CDR2 reads FQGNSA. J lost 0 bases, V lost 3 bases, and 9 bases had no gene match. The CDR3 DNA reads as TGTGCCAGCAGCTTGAGGACTAGCGGGATAAAATACTCCTACAATGAGCAGTTCTTC. It specifies CASSLRTSGIKYSYNEQFF.

This clone was counted once. The chain links TRBV28 to TRBJ1-4; the match to TRBD1 covers 9 bases. This CDR3 has 14 amino acids. Germline values: CDR1 MDHEN, CDR2 SYDVKM. Losses at the gene ends were 8 bases for V and 8 bases for J; bases not matched to a gene: 9. CDR3 loop: CASATGQGREKLFF. Written as DNA, the CDR3 is TGTGCCAGCGCAACGGGACAGGGTCGAGAAAAACTGTTTTTT.

The chain has TRBV28 and TRBJ1-5, with D possibly TRBD1 on 6 matching bases. Trimming pared 6 bases from V and 6 bases from J, leaving 12 bases between. CDR1 MDHEN and CDR2 SYDVKM come from the germline V gene. This CDR3 has 13 amino acids. The CDR3 sequence: CASRLTGSQPQHF. In DNA form, the CDR3 reads TGTGCCAGCAGACTAACAGGGTCTCAGCCCCAGCATTTT.

The chain couples TRBV11-3 to TRBJ2-1; 11 positions agree with TRBD2. Germline values: CDR1 SGHNT, CDR2 YENEEA. This CDR3 is 15 amino acids long. Unmatched junction bases numbered 5, after V lost 4 bases and J lost 6 bases. The chain's CDR3 is CASSSGTSGPNEQFF. Written as DNA, the CDR3 is TGTGCCAGCAGCTCCGGGACTAGCGGCCCCAATGAGCAGTTCTTC.

This chain joins TRBV4-2 and TRBJ2-1; 9 nucleotides line up with TRBD2. Looked up from germline, CDR1 is LGHNA and CDR2 is YNFKEQ. J lost 9 bases, V lost 5 bases, and 11 bases had no gene match. This CDR3 has 15 amino acids. In DNA, the CDR3 is TGTGCCAGCAGCAGGGCGGGAGGGTCATTTAGTGAGCAGTTCTTC. This sequence encodes CASSRAGGSFSEQFF.

About this clone: The junction shows a germline mismatch at one end, possibly a read error. V usage is TRBV2 and J usage is TRBJ1-5; the D is unclear. The germline gives CDR1 SNHLY, CDR2 FYNNEI. The CDR3 is made up of 15 amino acids. CDR3 region: CASREGLGGNQPQHF. The CDR3 nucleotides read TGTGCCAGCAGAGAAGGGCTTGGAGGGAATCAGCCCCAGCATTTT.